These T cell receptor beta chains were read from a single sample in a study of early T cells in non-severe SARS-CoV-2 infection. One entry per CDR3 protein results from TCRdb running MiXCR on the 5' RACE reads. This sample yields approximately 76,000 distinct CDR3 sequences, of which around 12% are seen a single time; roughly 1.2% belongs to the top ten. Material: whole blood. These receptors were collected from an adult who was a healthcare worker with PCR-confirmed SARS-CoV-2 infection or an uninfected control (not recorded which). CDR3s include the opening cysteine and the closing phenylalanine or tryptophan. Fields, in order: D gene, V gene, J gene, CDR3 length, clone size, CDR3 protein, CDR3 DNA. The D gene is left open where the match is weak. Clone size is not always given. Where it is, it says once, few, many or a class for expanded clones.

D gene: -
V gene: TRBV29-1
J gene: TRBJ2-2
CDR3 length: 13
clone size: many
CDR3 protein: CSLGSSDTGELFF
CDR3 DNA: TGCAGCCTGGGCAGTTCGGACACCGGGGAGCTGTTTTTT

D gene: -
V gene: TRBV14
J gene: TRBJ1-3
CDR3 length: 14
clone size: many
CDR3 protein: CASSQTFSGNTIYF
CDR3 DNA: TGTGCCAGCAGCCAAACCTTCTCTGGAAACACCATATATTTT

D gene: -
V gene: TRBV28
J gene: TRBJ2-1
CDR3 length: 14
clone size: -
CDR3 protein: CASSHRASYNEQFF
CDR3 DNA: TGTGCCAGCAGTCACAGGGCCTCCTACAATGAGCAGTTCTTC

D gene: -
V gene: TRBV12-3/TRBV12-4
J gene: TRBJ2-3
CDR3 length: 14
clone size: many
CDR3 protein: CASSLYGSTDTQYF
CDR3 DNA: TGTGCCAGCAGTTTATACGGTTCCACAGATACGCAGTATTTT

D gene: -
V gene: TRBV29-1
J gene: TRBJ1-5
CDR3 length: 15
clone size: many
CDR3 protein: CSVEVSPGEIQPQHF
CDR3 DNA: TGCAGCGTTGAAGTGTCACCAGGGGAAATCCAGCCCCAGCATTTT

D gene: -
V gene: TRBV24-1
J gene: TRBJ2-2
CDR3 length: 14
clone size: many
CDR3 protein: CATSAGAHTGELFF
CDR3 DNA: TGTGCCACCAGTGCAGGGGCGCACACCGGGGAGCTGTTTTTT

D gene: TRBD2
V gene: TRBV6-4
J gene: TRBJ2-3
CDR3 length: 16
clone size: -
CDR3 protein: CASSAGTSGSTDTQYF
CDR3 DNA: TGTGCCAGCAGCGCCGGGACTAGCGGGAGCACAGATACGCAGTATTTT

D gene: -
V gene: TRBV6-2/TRBV6-3
J gene: TRBJ2-5
CDR3 length: 14
clone size: few
CDR3 protein: CASSYGSYQETQYF
CDR3 DNA: TGTGCCAGCAGTTACGGTAGTTACCAAGAGACCCAGTACTTC

D gene: -
V gene: TRBV10-2
J gene: TRBJ1-5
CDR3 length: 14
clone size: many
CDR3 protein: CASSASRDNQPQHF
CDR3 DNA: TGCGCCAGCAGTGCGTCCCGGGACAATCAGCCCCAGCATTTT

D gene: -
V gene: TRBV29-1
J gene: TRBJ1-1
CDR3 length: 13
clone size: many
CDR3 protein: CSVGTGMNTEAFF
CDR3 DNA: TGCAGCGTTGGCACAGGGATGAACACTGAAGCTTTCTTT

D gene: -
V gene: TRBV12-3/TRBV12-4
J gene: TRBJ2-2
CDR3 length: 14
clone size: -
CDR3 protein: CASSFGGKTGELFF
CDR3 DNA: TGTGCCAGCAGTTTTGGCGGGAAGACCGGGGAGCTGTTTTTT

D gene: -
V gene: TRBV19
J gene: TRBJ1-2
CDR3 length: 15
clone size: many
CDR3 protein: CASTRGGQGGYGYTF
CDR3 DNA: TGTGCCAGTACCCGCGGCGGGCAGGGAGGCTATGGCTACACCTTC

D gene: -
V gene: TRBV28
J gene: TRBJ2-5
CDR3 length: 14
clone size: few
CDR3 protein: CASSSPVGAETQYF
CDR3 DNA: TGTGCCAGCAGTTCCCCCGTGGGGGCAGAGACCCAGTACTTC

D gene: -
V gene: TRBV7-9
J gene: TRBJ1-5
CDR3 length: 14
clone size: -
CDR3 protein: CASSLSGLNQPQHF
CDR3 DNA: TGTGCCAGCAGCTTATCAGGGTTGAATCAGCCCCAGCATTTT

D gene: TRBD2
V gene: TRBV4-3
J gene: TRBJ2-2
CDR3 length: 16
clone size: many
CDR3 protein: CASSQALVAGVRELFF
CDR3 DNA: TGCGCCAGCAGCCAAGCGTTGGTAGCGGGAGTCCGGGAGCTGTTTTTT

D gene: -
V gene: TRBV6-4
J gene: TRBJ2-5
CDR3 length: 14
clone size: few
CDR3 protein: CASSEGGGQETQYF
CDR3 DNA: TGTGCCAGCAGTGAGGGCGGCGGCCAAGAGACCCAGTACTTC

D gene: -
V gene: TRBV4-2
J gene: TRBJ2-7
CDR3 length: 14
clone size: many
CDR3 protein: CASSQGRQFYEQYF
CDR3 DNA: TGTGCCAGCAGCCAAGGAAGGCAATTCTACGAGCAGTACTTC

D gene: TRBD2
V gene: TRBV28
J gene: TRBJ2-5
CDR3 length: 14
clone size: -
CDR3 protein: CASRGLAPQETQYF
CDR3 DNA: TGTGCCAGCAGGGGACTAGCGCCACAAGAGACCCAGTACTTC

D gene: -
V gene: TRBV27
J gene: TRBJ2-3
CDR3 length: 12
clone size: many
CDR3 protein: CASLSRADTQYF
CDR3 DNA: TGTGCCAGCCTTAGCAGGGCAGATACGCAGTATTTT

D gene: -
V gene: TRBV29-1
J gene: TRBJ1-1
CDR3 length: 11
clone size: many
CDR3 protein: CSVDRGGEAFF
CDR3 DNA: TGCAGCGTTGACCGTGGAGGTGAAGCTTTCTTT

D gene: TRBD1
V gene: TRBV28
J gene: TRBJ1-5
CDR3 length: 13
clone size: -
CDR3 protein: CASSPDRVQPQHF
CDR3 DNA: TGTGCCAGCAGTCCCGACAGGGTTCAGCCCCAGCATTTT

D gene: TRBD2
V gene: TRBV28
J gene: TRBJ2-1
CDR3 length: 17
clone size: medium-sized
CDR3 protein: CASSSGTSGSSYNEQFF
CDR3 DNA: TGTGCCAGCTCCTCTGGGACTAGCGGGTCGTCCTACAATGAGCAGTTCTTC

D gene: -
V gene: TRBV28
J gene: TRBJ2-2
CDR3 length: 15
clone size: many
CDR3 protein: CASSLGSADTGELFF
CDR3 DNA: TGTGCCAGCAGTTTAGGATCTGCGGACACCGGGGAGCTGTTTTTT

D gene: -
V gene: TRBV29-1
J gene: TRBJ2-5
CDR3 length: 12
clone size: few
CDR3 protein: CSVEGGQETQYF
CDR3 DNA: TGCAGCGTTGAAGGGGGACAAGAGACCCAGTACTTC

D gene: TRBD2
V gene: TRBV18
J gene: TRBJ2-3
CDR3 length: 16
clone size: many
CDR3 protein: CASSPRTSGSTDTQYF
CDR3 DNA: TGTGCCAGCTCACCCCGGACTAGCGGGAGCACAGATACGCAGTATTTT